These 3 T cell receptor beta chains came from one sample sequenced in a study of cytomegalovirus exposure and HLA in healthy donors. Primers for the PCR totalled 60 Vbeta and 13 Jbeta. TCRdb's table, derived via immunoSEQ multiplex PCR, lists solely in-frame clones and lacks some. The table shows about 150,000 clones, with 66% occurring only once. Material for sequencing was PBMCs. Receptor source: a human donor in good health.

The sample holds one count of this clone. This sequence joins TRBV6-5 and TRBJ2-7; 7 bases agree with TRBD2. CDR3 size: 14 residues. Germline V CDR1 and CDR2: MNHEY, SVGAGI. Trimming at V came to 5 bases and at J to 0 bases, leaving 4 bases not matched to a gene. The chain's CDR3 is CASSNGGSSYEQYF. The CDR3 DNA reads TGTGCCAGCAGTAACGGGGGGAGCTCCTACGAGCAGTACTTC.

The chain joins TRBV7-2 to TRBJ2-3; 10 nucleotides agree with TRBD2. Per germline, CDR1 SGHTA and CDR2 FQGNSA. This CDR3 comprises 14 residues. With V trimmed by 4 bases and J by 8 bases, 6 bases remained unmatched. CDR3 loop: CASSSGTSVPTQYF. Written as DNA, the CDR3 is TGTGCCAGCAGCTCGGGGACTAGCGTCCCTACGCAGTATTTT.

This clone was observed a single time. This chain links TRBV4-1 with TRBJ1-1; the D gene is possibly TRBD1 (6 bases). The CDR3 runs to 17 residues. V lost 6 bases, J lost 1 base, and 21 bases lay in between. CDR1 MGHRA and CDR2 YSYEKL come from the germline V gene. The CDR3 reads CASSLGGGRVENTEAFF. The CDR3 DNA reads TGCGCCAGCAGTCTAGGGGGGGGCCGTGTGGAGAACACTGAAGCTTTCTTT.